This paragraph reports one T cell receptor beta chain. V lost 4 bases, J lost 12 bases, and 16 bases stayed unmatched. This CDR3 is built from 15 residues. Per germline, CDR1 SGDLS and CDR2 YYNGEE. This record comes from a study of T cells after yellow fever vaccination. TCRdb re-called the 5' RACE reads through MiXCR, storing one row per CDR3 protein. Of 450,000 to 650,000 distinct CDR3 sequences in the sample, roughly 14% are singletons; the top ten hold about an eighth. The receptor was isolated from a man younger than 40 who received the YFV17D yellow fever vaccine. The starting material was PBMCs, obtained on the day of the yellow fever booster vaccination. This chain connects TRBV9 to TRBJ2-1; the match to TRBD2 covers 7 bases. In DNA form, the CDR3 reads TGTGCCAGCAGCTCCCAGCGGGATCTCTCGGGGGGGCAGTTCTTC. Translated, it gives CASSSQRDLSGGQFF.